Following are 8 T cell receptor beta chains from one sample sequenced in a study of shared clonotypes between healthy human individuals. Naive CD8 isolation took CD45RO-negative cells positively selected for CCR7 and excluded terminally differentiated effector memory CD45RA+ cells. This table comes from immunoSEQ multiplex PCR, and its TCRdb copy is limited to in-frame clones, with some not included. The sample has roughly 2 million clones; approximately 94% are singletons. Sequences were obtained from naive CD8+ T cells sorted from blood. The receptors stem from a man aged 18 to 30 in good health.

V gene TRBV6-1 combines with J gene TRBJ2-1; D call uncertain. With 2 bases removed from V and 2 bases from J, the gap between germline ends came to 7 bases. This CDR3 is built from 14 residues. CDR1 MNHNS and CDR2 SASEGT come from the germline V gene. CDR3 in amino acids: CASSERGPYNEQFF. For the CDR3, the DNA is TGTGCCAGCAGTGAACGCGGTCCCTACAATGAGCAGTTCTTC.

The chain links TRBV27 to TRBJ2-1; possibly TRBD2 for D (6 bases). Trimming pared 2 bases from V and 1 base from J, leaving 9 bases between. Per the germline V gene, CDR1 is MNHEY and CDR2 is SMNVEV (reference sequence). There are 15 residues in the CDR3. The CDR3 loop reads CASSLRDLSYNEQFF. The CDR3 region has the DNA TGTGCCAGCAGTTTACGGGACTTATCCTACAATGAGCAGTTCTTC.

CDR3 DNA sequence: TGTGCCAGCAGTGAACCTAATCTTGGCGACGAGCAGTACTTC. Protein product: CASSEPNLGDEQYF. The chain recombines TRBV2 with TRBJ2-7, with D hard to call. The V gene's germline CDR1 is SNHLY and CDR2 FYNNEI. The CDR3 is 14 amino acids. V was trimmed by 2 bases and J by 5 bases, leaving 13 bases between them. The full variable domain, completed using reference TRBV2 and TRBJ2-7, is EPEVTQTPSHQVTQMGQEVILRCVPISNHLYFYWYRQILGQKVEFLVSFYNNEISEKSEIFDDQFSVERPDGSNFTLKIRSTKLEDSAMYFCASSEPNLGDEQYFGPGTRLTVT.

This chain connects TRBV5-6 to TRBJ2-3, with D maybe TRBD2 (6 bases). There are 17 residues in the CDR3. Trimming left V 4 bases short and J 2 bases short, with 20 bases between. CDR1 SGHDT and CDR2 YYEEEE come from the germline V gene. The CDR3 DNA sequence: TGTGCCAGCAGCGGCCACTGGCGGGATGAGAACACAGATACGCAGTATTTT. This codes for CASSGHWRDENTDTQYF. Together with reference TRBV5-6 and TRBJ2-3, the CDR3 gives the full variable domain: DAGVTQSPTHLIKTRGQQVTLRCSPKSGHDTVSWYQQALGQGPQFIFQYYEEEERQRGNFPDRFSGHQFPNYSSELNVNALLLGDSALYLCASSGHWRDENTDTQYFGPGTRLTVL.

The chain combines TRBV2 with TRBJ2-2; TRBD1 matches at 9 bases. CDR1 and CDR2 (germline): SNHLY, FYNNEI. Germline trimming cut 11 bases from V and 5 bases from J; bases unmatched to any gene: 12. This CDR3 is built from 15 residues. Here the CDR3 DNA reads TGTGCCGGACGGGGGACAGGGTTACGTACCGGGGAGCTGTTTTTT. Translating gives CAGRGTGLRTGELFF.

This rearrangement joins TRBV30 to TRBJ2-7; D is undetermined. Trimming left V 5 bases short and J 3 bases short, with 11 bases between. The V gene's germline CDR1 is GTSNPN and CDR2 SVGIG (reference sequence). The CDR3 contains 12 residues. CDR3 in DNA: TGTGCCTGGGGTCAGTACCGCTACGAGCAGTACTTC. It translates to CAWGQYRYEQYF.

The CDR3 region is CATSSLPTLAGLNQETQYF. DNA for the CDR3: TGTGCCACCAGCAGCCTCCCTACGCTAGCGGGACTAAACCAAGAGACCCAGTACTTC. This chain links TRBV15 with TRBJ2-5, with 9 bases that match TRBD2. Germline trimming cut 3 bases from V and 0 bases from J; bases unmatched to any gene: 14. Per germline, CDR1 LNHNV and CDR2 YYDKDF (reference sequence). The length of the CDR3 is 19 residues.

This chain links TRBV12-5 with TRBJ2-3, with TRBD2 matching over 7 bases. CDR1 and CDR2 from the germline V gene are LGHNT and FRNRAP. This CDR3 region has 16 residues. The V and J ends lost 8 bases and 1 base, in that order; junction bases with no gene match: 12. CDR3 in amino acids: CASSDPAGEGTDTQYF. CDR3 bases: TGTGCTAGTTCTGATCCTGCGGGAGAAGGCACAGATACGCAGTATTTT.